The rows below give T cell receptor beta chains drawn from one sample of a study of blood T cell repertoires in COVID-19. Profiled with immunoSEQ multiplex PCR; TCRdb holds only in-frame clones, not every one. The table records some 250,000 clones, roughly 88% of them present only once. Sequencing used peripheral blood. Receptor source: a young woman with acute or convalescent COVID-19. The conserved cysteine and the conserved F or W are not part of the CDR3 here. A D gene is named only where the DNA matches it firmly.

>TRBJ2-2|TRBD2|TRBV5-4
ASSILAGAGELF
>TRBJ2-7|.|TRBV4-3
ASSQDSLLSYEQY
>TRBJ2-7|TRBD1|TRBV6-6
ASSLGTGRFDEQY
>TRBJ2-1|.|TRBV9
ASSVESSSRDYNEQF
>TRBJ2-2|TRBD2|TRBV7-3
ASSQFPPTSGYGELF
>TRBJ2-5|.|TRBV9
ASSPPSGPGFKTQY
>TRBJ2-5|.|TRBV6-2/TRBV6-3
ASTPGSPETQY
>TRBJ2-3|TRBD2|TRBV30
AWSVLAGRTDTQY
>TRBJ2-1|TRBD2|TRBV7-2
ASSWEGTRLSYNEQF
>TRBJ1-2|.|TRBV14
ASSLDRNYGYT
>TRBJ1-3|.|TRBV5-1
ASSSGGSGNTIY
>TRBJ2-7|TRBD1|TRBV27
ASSSGQGVYEQY
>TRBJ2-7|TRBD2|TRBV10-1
ARISVAGPSYEQY
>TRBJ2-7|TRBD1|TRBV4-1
ASSQDDRGEQY
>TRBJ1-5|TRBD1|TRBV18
ASSVGQGDNQPQH
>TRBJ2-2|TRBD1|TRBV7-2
ASSPGQANTGELF
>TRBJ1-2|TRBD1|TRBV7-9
ASSGQVYGYT
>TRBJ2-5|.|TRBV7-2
ANSLLETQY
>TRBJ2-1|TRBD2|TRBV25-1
ASSERGSPSGRNEQF
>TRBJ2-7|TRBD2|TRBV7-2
ASSGRTSAYEQY
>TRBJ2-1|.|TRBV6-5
ASSTLGLSGEQF
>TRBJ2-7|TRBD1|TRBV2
ASNRDSSYEQY
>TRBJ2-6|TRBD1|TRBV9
ASSVAAVPNRGSGANVLT
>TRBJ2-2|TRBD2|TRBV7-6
ASSFAGGEATGELF
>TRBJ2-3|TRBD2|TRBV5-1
ASSFLAGKTDTQY
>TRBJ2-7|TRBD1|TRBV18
ASSQTGRSYEQY
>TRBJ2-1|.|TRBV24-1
ATSDLSQVHEQF
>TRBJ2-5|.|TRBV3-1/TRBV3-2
ASSPRTKETQY
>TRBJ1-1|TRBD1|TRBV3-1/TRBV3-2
ASSPGTAGATEAF
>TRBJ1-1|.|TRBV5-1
ASSFTPRGTGNTEAF
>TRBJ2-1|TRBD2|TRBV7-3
ASSLGTSEMSSYNEQF
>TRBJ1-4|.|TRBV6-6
ASIGVNEKLF
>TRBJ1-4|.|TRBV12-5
ASGRGLNEKLF
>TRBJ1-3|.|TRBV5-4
ASSLETVPTSGNTIY
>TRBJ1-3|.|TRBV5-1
ASSLAGGNTIY
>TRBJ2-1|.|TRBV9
ASSVLQSYNEQF
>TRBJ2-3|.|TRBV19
ASSIAADTQY
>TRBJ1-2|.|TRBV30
AWSQGPYGYT
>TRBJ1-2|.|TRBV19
ASSIGRGGGYT
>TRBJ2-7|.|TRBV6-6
ASSYWLAEEQY
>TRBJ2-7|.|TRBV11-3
ASSQLARPDYEQY
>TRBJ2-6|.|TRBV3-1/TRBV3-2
ASSQDQTAGANVLT
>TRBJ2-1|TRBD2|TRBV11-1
ASSLDGRPSNEQF
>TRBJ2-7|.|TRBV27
ASGLDFYEQY
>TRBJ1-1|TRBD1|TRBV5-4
ASSLETGGAPEAF